The 22 T cell receptor beta chains given below trace back to one sample, sequenced in a study of cytomegalovirus exposure and HLA in healthy donors. PCR was performed using 60 Vbeta and 13 Jbeta primers. Here immunoSEQ multiplex PCR was the method, and the copy in TCRdb shows in-frame clones only, minus some. The sample lists hundreds of thousands of clones; less than 85% were seen once. The sample was PBMCs. The receptors derive from a man younger than 35 in good health and CMV-seronegative.

V usage is TRBV5-8 and J usage is TRBJ1-1; TRBD1 aligns across 9 bases. The junction had 4 bases not matched to a gene; V was cut back by 4 bases and J by 0 bases. In germline, CDR1 is SGHTS, CDR2 YDEGEE. The CDR3 is 15 amino acids. The CDR3 here is CASSPDRGVNTEAFF. The CDR3 coding sequence is TGTGCCAGCAGCCCCGACAGGGGGGTGAACACTGAAGCTTTCTTT.

This clone was observed a handful of times. The chain has TRBV28 and TRBJ2-5; 7 bases line up with TRBD2. The CDR3 runs to 14 residues. V trimming: 4 bases; J trimming: 2 bases; junction bases outside the gene matches: 4. CDR1 is MDHEN, CDR2 SYDVKM, per germline. The CDR3 reads CASSWGGPQETQYF. CDR3 coding DNA: TGTGCCAGCAGTTGGGGGGGTCCTCAAGAGACCCAGTACTTC.

V is TRBV12-5 and J is TRBJ2-7; D is possibly TRBD2 (6 bases). V gave up 6 bases and J gave up 4 bases, with 19 bases separating them. This CDR3 contains 15 residues. CDR1 LGHNT and CDR2 FRNRAP come from the germline V gene. CDR3 in amino acids: CASGWGLESDYEQYF. The CDR3 nucleotides read TGTGCTAGTGGCTGGGGACTCGAAAGTGATTACGAGCAGTACTTC.

DNA of the CDR3: TGTGCCTACTCCCTAGCGGGAGAAGTCCTACGTCAGTACTTC. It encodes CAYSLAGEVLRQYF. V gene TRBV5-4 combines with J gene TRBJ2-5, with 10 nucleotides matching TRBD2. The junction had 17 bases not matched to a gene; V was cut back by 10 bases and J by 11 bases. The germline gives CDR1 SGHNT, CDR2 YYREEE (reference sequence). This CDR3 contains 14 residues.

The chain couples TRBV6-6 to TRBJ1-5; no clear D gene. V was shortened by 0 bases and J by 1 base, with 7 bases between the two germline ends. This CDR3 comprises 15 residues. Germline loops: CDR1 MNHNY, CDR2 SVGAGI (reference sequence). For the CDR3, the DNA is TGTGCCAGCAGTTACTCGGCGGGGAGCAATCAGCCCCAGCATTTT. This translates into CASSYSAGSNQPQHF.

The V call is TRBV9, the J call TRBJ1-1; D is perhaps TRBD1 (5 bases). The CDR3 contains 17 residues. The ends were cut back, 0 bases at V and 0 bases at J, with 15 bases in the middle. Germline V gene data show CDR1 as SGDLS and CDR2 as YYNGEE. The DNA of the CDR3 is TGTGCCAGCAGCGTAGAGTACAGGATAGACGTGAACACTGAAGCTTTCTTT. This translates into CASSVEYRIDVNTEAFF.

The gene calls are TRBV27 and TRBJ1-5, with D unresolved. Germline V CDR1 and CDR2: MNHEY, SMNVEV (reference sequence). The germline V and J ends were trimmed by 3 bases and 1 base, with 4 bases remaining between them. The CDR3 is made up of 13 amino acids. CDR3 protein: CASSFSSNQPQHF. Here the CDR3 DNA reads TGTGCCAGCAGTTTTTCAAGCAATCAGCCCCAGCATTTT.

V is TRBV9 and J is TRBJ2-5; D possibly corresponds to TRBD2 (6 bases). Germline lookup yields CDR1 SGDLS and CDR2 YYNGEE. V lost 4 bases to trimming and J lost 2 bases, with 21 bases between them. CDR3 length: 17 residues. CDR3 DNA sequence: TGTGCCAGCAGCCCCGGGAGAAACAGCCCAATTCAAGAGACCCAGTACTTC. Amino acid sequence: CASSPGRNSPIQETQYF. The complete variable domain, with remaining parts taken from reference TRBV9 and TRBJ2-5, reads DSGVTQTPKHLITATGQRVTLRCSPRSGDLSVYWYQQSLDQGLQFLIQYYNGEERAKGNILERFSAQQFPDLHSELNLSSLELGDSALYFCASSPGRNSPIQETQYFGPGTRLLVL.

CDR3 DNA sequence: TGTGCCAGTAGCCCCGGGGTCTCTGGGGCCAACGTCCTGACTTTC. As protein: CASSPGVSGANVLTF. The chain joins TRBV19 to TRBJ2-6; tentatively, D is TRBD2 (5 bases). The CDR3 is 15 residues long. The germline V and J ends were trimmed by 6 bases and 0 bases, with 9 bases remaining between them. Germline values: CDR1 LNHDA, CDR2 SQIVND (reference sequence).

There are a few counts of this clone. This rearrangement joins TRBV6-5 to TRBJ2-7; 9 positions agree with TRBD2. The CDR3 extends over 14 amino acids. Germline CDR1 reads MNHEY; CDR2 reads SVGAGI. V lost 0 bases to trimming and J lost 3 bases; unmatched junction nucleotides: 0. The DNA for the CDR3 is TGTGCCAGCAGTTACTCGACTAGCGGCTACGAGCAGTACTTC. Translation: CASSYSTSGYEQYF.

V usage is TRBV5-1 and J usage is TRBJ1-4; D gene uncertain. Germline loops: CDR1 SGHRS, CDR2 YFSETQ. V was shortened by 0 bases and J by 8 bases, with 8 bases between the two germline ends. The CDR3 has 13 amino acids. CDR3 nucleotide sequence: TGCGCCAGCAGCTTGGACAGTGTAGAAAAACTGTTTTTT. Its translation: CASSLDSVEKLFF.

This sequence joins TRBV15 and TRBJ1-4; D remains unclear. Trimming stripped 0 bases from V and 8 bases from J, with 4 bases between. The CDR3 spans 12 residues. The germline V gene encodes CDR1 LNHNV and CDR2 YYDKDF (reference sequence). This chain's CDR3 is CATSRDREKLFF. DNA of the CDR3: TGTGCCACCAGCAGAGATCGGGAAAAACTGTTTTTT. Full variable domain (remainder filled in from reference TRBV15 and TRBJ1-4): DAMVIQNPRYQVTQFGKPVTLSCSQTLNHNVMYWYQQKSSQAPKLLFHYYDKDFNNEADTPDNFQSRRPNTSFCFLDIRSPGLGDTAMYLCATSRDREKLFFGSGTQLSVL.

The chain employs TRBV5-4 and TRBJ2-2; TRBD2 matches at 13 bases. The junction had 6 bases not matched to a gene; V was cut back by 4 bases and J by 6 bases. CDR3 size: 16 residues. Germline loops: CDR1 SGHNT, CDR2 YYREEE (reference sequence). In DNA form, the CDR3 reads TGTGCCAGCAGCACCCGGACTAGCGGGAGTGCCGGGGAGCTGTTTTTT. It codes for CASSTRTSGSAGELFF.

The chain uses TRBV30 and TRBJ2-3; the match to TRBD1 covers 7 bases. V lost 0 bases to trimming and J lost 0 bases; unmatched junction nucleotides: 9. Germline CDR1 and CDR2: GTSNPN and SVGIG (reference sequence). This CDR3 is 17 amino acids long. The CDR3 loop is CAWSVRGRGSSTDTQYF. The DNA of the CDR3 is TGTGCCTGGAGTGTACGCGGCAGGGGGTCTAGCACAGATACGCAGTATTTT. Full variable domain (outside the CDR3, taken from reference TRBV30 and TRBJ2-3): SQTIHQWPATLVQPVGSPLSLECTVEGTSNPNLYWYRQAAGRGLQLLFYSVGIGQISSEVPQNLSASRPQDRQFILSSKKLLLSDSGFYLCAWSVRGRGSSTDTQYFGPGTRLTVL.

The CDR3: CASSLRNEQFF. Written as DNA, the CDR3 is TGTGCCAGCAGCTTGAGAAATGAGCAGTTCTTC. V usage is TRBV28 and J usage is TRBJ2-1; D is unclear. This CDR3 is 11 amino acids long. The ends were cut back, 6 bases at V and 7 bases at J, with 7 bases in the middle. The germline V gene encodes CDR1 MDHEN and CDR2 SYDVKM. Supplemented by reference TRBV28 and TRBJ2-1, the full variable domain reads DVKVTQSSRYLVKRTGEKVFLECVQDMDHENMFWYRQDPGLGLRLIYFSYDVKMKEKGDIPEGYSVSREKKERFSLILESASTNQTSMYLCASSLRNEQFFGPGTRLTVL.

This chain connects TRBV11-1 to TRBJ1-2, with 10 positions matching TRBD1. This CDR3 has 15 residues. Germline CDR1 and CDR2: SGHAT and FQDESV (reference sequence). With 3 bases clipped from V and 2 bases from J, the junction kept 3 bases outside the gene matches. CDR3 amino acids: CASSFGTGVNYGYTF. CDR3 bases: TGTGCCAGCAGCTTCGGGACAGGGGTCAACTATGGCTACACCTTC.

Only one count was recorded for this clone. In the same sample, other DNA sequences code for this CDR3. V is TRBV19 and J is TRBJ1-2; D may be TRBD1 (6 bases). Per the germline V gene, CDR1 is LNHDA and CDR2 is SQIVND (reference sequence). The CDR3 consists of 17 residues. V lost 6 bases, J lost 1 base, and 21 bases lay in between. This CDR3 reads CASSPRQASRRNYGYTF. The CDR3 DNA sequence: TGTGCCAGTAGCCCCAGACAGGCCTCGCGCCGTAACTATGGCTACACCTTC.

This chain uses TRBV30 with TRBJ1-2; D possibly corresponds to TRBD1 (6 bases). V dropped 3 bases and J dropped 0 bases, with 11 bases sitting between them. CDR3 length equals 14 residues. In germline, CDR1 is GTSNPN, CDR2 SVGIG (reference sequence). The CDR3 region has the DNA TGTGCCTGGAGGTCACAGGGCTCTAACTATGGCTACACCTTC. It codes for CAWRSQGSNYGYTF.

The chain combines TRBV28 with TRBJ2-2, with 9 bases that match TRBD2. The germline CDR1 and CDR2 sequences are MDHEN and SYDVKM. With V trimmed by 2 bases and J by 3 bases, 13 bases remained unmatched. This CDR3 is 19 amino acids long. In DNA, the CDR3 is TGTGCCAGCAGTTTAGGTTTAGGGCTAGCGGGGAAGTACACCGGGGAGCTGTTTTTT. This encodes CASSLGLGLAGKYTGELFF.

The genes are TRBV9 and TRBJ2-2, with a tentative D call TRBD1 (6 bases). V shed 4 bases and J shed 3 bases, with 16 bases lying between them. CDR1 is SGDLS and CDR2 is YYNGEE in the germline V gene. This CDR3 is built from 16 residues. The CDR3 DNA follows: TGTGCCAGCAGCTCCCGCAGGGGCGCGGACACCGGGGAGCTGTTTTTT. Translated, it gives CASSSRRGADTGELFF.

This clone occurred once. The chain employs TRBV5-1 and TRBJ2-7; 7 bases fit TRBD1. CDR3 length: 14 amino acids. Trimming cost V 4 bases and J 3 bases; bases outside gene matches: 7. Germline V lookup: CDR1 SGHRS, CDR2 YFSETQ. CDR3 in amino acids: CASSKRQGGYEQYF. The DNA for the CDR3 is TGCGCCAGCAGCAAAAGACAGGGTGGCTACGAGCAGTACTTC.

The chain combines TRBV5-1 with TRBJ2-7; 7 nucleotides agree with TRBD2. The CDR3 sequence is 15 residues long. The J segment lost 4 bases and the V segment lost 4 bases, leaving 11 bases of the junction unmatched. Germline values: CDR1 SGHRS, CDR2 YFSETQ. As DNA, the CDR3 is TGCGCCAGCAGCCAGTCGTGGGAGGGTGCGTACGAGCAGTACTTC. Protein product: CASSQSWEGAYEQYF.